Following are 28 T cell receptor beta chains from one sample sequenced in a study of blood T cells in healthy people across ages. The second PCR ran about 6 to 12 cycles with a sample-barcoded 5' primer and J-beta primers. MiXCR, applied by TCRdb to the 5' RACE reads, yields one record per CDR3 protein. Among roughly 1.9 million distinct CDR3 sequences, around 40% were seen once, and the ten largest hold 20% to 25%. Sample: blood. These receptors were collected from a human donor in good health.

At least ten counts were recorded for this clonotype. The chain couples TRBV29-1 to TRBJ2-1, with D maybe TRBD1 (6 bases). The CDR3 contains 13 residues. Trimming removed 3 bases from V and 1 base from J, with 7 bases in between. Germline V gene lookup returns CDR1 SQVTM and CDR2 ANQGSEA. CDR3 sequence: CSVDRGSYNEQFF. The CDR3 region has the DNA TGCAGCGTTGACAGGGGTTCCTACAATGAGCAGTTCTTC.

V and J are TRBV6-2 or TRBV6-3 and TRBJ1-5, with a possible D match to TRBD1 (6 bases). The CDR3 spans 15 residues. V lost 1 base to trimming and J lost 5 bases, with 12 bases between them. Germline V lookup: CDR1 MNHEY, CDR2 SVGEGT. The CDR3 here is CASSYYRDTYQPQHF. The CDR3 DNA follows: TGTGCCAGCAGTTACTACCGGGACACCTATCAGCCCCAGCATTTT.

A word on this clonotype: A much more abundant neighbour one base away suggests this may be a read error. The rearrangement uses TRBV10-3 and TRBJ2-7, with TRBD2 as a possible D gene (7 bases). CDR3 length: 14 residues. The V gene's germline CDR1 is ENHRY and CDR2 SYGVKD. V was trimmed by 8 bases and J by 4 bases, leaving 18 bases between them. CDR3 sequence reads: CAIDGGRGAYEQYF. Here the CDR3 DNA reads TGTGCCATCGACGGGGGACGGGGGGCTTACGAGCAGTACTTC.

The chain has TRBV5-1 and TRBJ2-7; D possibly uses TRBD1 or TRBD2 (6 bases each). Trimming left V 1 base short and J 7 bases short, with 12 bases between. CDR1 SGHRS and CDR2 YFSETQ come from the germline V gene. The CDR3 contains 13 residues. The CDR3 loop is CASSLWGAGEQYF. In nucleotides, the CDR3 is TGCGCCAGCAGCTTGTGGGGGGCAGGTGAGCAGTACTTC.

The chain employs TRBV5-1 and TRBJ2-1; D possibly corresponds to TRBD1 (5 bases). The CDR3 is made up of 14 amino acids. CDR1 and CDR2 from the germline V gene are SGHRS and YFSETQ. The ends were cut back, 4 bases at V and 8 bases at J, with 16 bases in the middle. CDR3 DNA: TGCGCCAGCAGCGATCAGGGAAGAATCGATGAGCAGTTCTTC. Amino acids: CASSDQGRIDEQFF.

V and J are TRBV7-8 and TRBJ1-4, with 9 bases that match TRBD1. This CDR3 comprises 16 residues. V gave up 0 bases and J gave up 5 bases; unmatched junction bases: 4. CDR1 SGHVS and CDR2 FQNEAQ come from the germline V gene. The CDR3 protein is CASSLAPTGGNEKLFF. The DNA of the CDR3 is TGTGCCAGCAGCTTAGCGCCGACAGGGGGGAATGAAAAACTGTTTTTT. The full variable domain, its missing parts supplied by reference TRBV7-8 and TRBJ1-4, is GAGVSQSPRYKVAKRGQDVALRCDPISGHVSLFWYQQALGQGPEFLTYFQNEAQLDKSGLPSDRFFAERPEGSVSTLKIQRTQQEDSAVYLCASSLAPTGGNEKLFFGSGTQLSVL.

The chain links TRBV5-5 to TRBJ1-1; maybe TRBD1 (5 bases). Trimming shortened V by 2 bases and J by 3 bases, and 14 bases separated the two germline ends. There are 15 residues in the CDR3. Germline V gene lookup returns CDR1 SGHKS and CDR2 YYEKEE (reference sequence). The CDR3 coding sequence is TGTGCCAGCAGCTTAATGGGGGGAGGCGACACTGAAGCTTTCTTT. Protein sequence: CASSLMGGGDTEAFF.

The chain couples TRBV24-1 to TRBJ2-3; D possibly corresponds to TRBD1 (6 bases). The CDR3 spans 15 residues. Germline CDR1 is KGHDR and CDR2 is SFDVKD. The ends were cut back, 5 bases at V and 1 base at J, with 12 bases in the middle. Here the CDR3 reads CATSGSTGRTDTQYF. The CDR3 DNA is TGTGCCACCAGTGGTTCGACAGGCCGCACAGATACGCAGTATTTT.

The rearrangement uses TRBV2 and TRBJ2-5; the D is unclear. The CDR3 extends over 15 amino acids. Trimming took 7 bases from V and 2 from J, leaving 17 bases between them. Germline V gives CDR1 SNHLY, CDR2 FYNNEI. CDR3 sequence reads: CASTNWDLPQETQYF. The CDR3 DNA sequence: TGTGCCAGCACGAATTGGGATCTCCCACAAGAGACCCAGTACTTC.

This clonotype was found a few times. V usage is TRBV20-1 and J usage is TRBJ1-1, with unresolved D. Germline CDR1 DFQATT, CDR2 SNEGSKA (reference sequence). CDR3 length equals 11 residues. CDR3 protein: CRARWNTEAFF. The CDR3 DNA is TGCAGGGCTCGGTGGAACACTGAAGCTTTCTTT.

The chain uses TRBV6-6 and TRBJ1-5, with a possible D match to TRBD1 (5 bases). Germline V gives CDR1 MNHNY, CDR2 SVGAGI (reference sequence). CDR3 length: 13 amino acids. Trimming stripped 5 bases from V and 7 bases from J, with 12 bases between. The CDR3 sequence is CASSRQWGQPQHF. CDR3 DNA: TGTGCCAGCAGTCGACAGTGGGGCCAGCCCCAGCATTTT.

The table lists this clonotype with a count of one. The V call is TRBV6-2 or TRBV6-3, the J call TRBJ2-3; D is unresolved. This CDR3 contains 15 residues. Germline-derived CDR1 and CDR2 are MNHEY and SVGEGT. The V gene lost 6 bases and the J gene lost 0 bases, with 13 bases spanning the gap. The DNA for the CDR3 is TGTGCCAGCAGACATGGACGCCAGAGCACAGATACGCAGTATTTT. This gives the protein CASRHGRQSTDTQYF.

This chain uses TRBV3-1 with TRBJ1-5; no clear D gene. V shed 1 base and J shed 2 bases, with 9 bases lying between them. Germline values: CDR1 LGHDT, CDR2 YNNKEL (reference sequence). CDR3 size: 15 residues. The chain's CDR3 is CASSQGGFGNQPQHF. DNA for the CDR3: TGTGCCAGCAGCCAAGGGGGATTTGGCAATCAGCCCCAGCATTTT.

Here the CDR3 reads CASSQQPNNEQFF. CDR3 in DNA: TGCGCCAGCAGCCAACAGCCAAACAATGAGCAGTTCTTC. The chain is built from TRBV5-1 and TRBJ2-1, with D uncertain. The germline CDR1 and CDR2 sequences are SGHRS and YFSETQ. Deletions cut 4 bases from V and 5 bases from J, with 10 bases between. This CDR3 has 13 residues.

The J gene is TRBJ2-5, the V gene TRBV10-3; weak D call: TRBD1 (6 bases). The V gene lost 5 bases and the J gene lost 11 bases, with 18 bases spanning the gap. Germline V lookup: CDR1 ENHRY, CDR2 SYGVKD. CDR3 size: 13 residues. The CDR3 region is CAISRDTLREQYF. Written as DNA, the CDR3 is TGTGCCATCAGTCGGGACACCCTCAGAGAGCAGTACTTC.

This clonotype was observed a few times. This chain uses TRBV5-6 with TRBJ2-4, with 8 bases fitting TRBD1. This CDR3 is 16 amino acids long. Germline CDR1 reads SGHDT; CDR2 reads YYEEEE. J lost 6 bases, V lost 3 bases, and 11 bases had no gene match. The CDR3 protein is CASSYRQGARGNIQYF. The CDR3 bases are TGTGCCAGCAGCTATCGGCAGGGGGCAAGGGGAAACATTCAGTACTTC.

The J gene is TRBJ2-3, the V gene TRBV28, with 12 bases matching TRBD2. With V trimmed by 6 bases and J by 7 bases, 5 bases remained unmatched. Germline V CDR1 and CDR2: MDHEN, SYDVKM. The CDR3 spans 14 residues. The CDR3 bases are TGTGCCAGCAGCTCTAGCGGGGGGGTTTATACGCAGTATTTT. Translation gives CASSSSGGVYTQYF.

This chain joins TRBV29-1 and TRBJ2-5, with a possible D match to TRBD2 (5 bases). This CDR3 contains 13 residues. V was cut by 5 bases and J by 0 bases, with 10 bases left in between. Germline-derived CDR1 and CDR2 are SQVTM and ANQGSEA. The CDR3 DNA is TGCAGCGTTAGCGGAATATACCAAGAGACCCAGTACTTC. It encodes CSVSGIYQETQYF.

The CDR3 nucleotides read TGCAGTGCTAAGTCCCGGGACAGGGTCCCAAAGTTCTTC. Protein sequence: CSAKSRDRVPKFF. The chain employs TRBV20-1 and TRBJ2-1; 9 nucleotides align to TRBD1. The CDR3 contains 13 residues. The V segment lost 4 bases and the J segment 14 bases; nucleotides outside the gene matches: 12. The germline CDR1 and CDR2 sequences are DFQATT and SNEGSKA (reference sequence).

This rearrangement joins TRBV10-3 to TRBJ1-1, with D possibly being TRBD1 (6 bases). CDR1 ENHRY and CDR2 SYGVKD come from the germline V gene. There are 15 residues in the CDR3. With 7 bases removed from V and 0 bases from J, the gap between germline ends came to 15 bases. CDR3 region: CAINAGGVVNTEAFF. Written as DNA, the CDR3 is TGTGCCATCAATGCGGGGGGCGTCGTGAACACTGAAGCTTTCTTT.

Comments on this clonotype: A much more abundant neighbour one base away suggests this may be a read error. This CDR3 reads CASSLVSMDGYTF. CDR3 coding DNA: TGTGCCAGCAGCTTAGTTAGCATGGATGGCTACACCTTC. This rearrangement joins TRBV7-9 to TRBJ1-2; no clear D gene. Germline CDR1 and CDR2: SEHNR and FQNEAQ (reference sequence). V gave up 1 base and J gave up 6 bases, with 9 bases separating them. CDR3 length: 13 residues.

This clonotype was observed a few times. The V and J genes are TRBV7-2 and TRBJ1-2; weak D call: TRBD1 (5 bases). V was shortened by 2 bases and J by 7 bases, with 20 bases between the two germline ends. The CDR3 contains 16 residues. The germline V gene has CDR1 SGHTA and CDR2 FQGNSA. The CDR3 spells CASSLTGSRVGAGYTF. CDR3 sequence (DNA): TGTGCCAGCAGCTTAACCGGATCCAGGGTTGGTGCTGGCTACACCTTC.

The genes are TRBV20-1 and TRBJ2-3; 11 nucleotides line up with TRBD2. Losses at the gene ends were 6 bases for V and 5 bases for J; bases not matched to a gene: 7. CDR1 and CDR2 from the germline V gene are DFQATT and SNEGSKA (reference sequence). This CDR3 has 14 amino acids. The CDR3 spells CSADLAGGRDTQYF. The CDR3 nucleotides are TGCAGTGCCGACCTAGCGGGGGGCCGAGATACGCAGTATTTT.

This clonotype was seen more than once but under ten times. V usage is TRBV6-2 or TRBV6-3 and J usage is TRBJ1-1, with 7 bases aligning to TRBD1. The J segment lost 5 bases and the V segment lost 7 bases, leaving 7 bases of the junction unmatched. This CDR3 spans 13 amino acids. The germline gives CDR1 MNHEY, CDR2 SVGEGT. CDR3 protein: CASIQTGITEAFF. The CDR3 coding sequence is TGTGCCAGCATTCAGACAGGGATTACTGAAGCTTTCTTT.

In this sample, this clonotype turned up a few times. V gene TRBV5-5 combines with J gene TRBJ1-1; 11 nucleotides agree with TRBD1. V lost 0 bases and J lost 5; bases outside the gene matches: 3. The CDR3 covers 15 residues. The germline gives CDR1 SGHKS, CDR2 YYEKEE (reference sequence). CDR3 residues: CASSLDGTGGTEAFF. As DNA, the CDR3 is TGTGCCAGCAGCTTGGATGGGACAGGGGGAACTGAAGCTTTCTTT.

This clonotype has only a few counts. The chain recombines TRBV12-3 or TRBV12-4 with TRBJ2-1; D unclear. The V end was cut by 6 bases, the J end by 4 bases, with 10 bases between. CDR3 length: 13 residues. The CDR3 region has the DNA TGTGCCAGCAGAAGAACAGCTTACAATGAGCAGTTCTTC. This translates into CASRRTAYNEQFF.

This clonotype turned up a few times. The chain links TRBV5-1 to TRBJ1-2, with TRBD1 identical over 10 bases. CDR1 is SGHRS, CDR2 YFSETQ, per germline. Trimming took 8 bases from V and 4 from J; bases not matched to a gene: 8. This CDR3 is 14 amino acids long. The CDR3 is CASKGTGDPYGYTF. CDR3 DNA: TGCGCCAGTAAGGGGACAGGGGATCCCTATGGCTACACCTTC.

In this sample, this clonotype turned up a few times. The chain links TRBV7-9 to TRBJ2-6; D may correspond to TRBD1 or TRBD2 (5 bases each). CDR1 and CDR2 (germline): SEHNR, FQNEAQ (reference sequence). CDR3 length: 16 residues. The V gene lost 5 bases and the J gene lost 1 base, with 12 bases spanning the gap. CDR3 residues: CASSPRWGSGANVLTF. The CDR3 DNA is TGTGCCAGCAGCCCCCGTTGGGGGTCTGGGGCCAACGTCCTGACTTTC. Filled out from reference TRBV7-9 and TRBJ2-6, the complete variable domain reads DTGVSQNPRHKITKRGQNVTFRCDPISEHNRLYWYRQTLGQGPEFLTYFQNEAQLEKSRLLSDRFSAERPKGSFSTLEIQRTEQGDSAMYLCASSPRWGSGANVLTFGAGSRLTVL.